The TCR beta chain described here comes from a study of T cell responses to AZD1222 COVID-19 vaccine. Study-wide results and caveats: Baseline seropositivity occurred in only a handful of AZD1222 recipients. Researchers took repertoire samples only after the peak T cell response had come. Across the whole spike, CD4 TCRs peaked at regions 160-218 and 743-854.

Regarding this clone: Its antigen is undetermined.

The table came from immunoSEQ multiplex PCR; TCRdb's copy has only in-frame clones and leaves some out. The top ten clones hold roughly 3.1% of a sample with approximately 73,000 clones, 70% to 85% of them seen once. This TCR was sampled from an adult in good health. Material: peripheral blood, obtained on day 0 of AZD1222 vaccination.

CDR3 loop: CASSQEDREKLFF. The CDR3 DNA reads as TGTGCCAGCAGCCAAGAAGACAGGGAAAAACTGTTTTTT. The chain couples TRBV4-2 to TRBJ1-4, with a weak D call TRBD1 (6 bases). V was pared by 0 bases and J by 8 bases, with 7 bases between. Germline values: CDR1 LGHNA, CDR2 YNFKEQ. The CDR3 has 13 amino acids.